This TCR beta chain was captured in a study of T cells in Graves' hyperthyroidism and ophthalmopathy. Whole-study results and caveats: Peripheral blood also featured most of the thyroid clonotypes expanded above 0.001. Stable hyperthyroidism and ophthalmopathy were separated using 13 V-J signatures.

Lactation, pregnancy, other autoimmune disease or uncontrolled infection led to exclusion of patients. Together with thyroid ultrasound, orbital computed tomography, serum thyroxine and TRAb, clinical symptoms were used for diagnoses. Comment on this clonotype: Antigen unknown.

The CDR3 sequence is 14 residues long. V shed 6 bases and J shed 7 bases, with 18 bases lying between them. Germline lookup yields CDR1 SNHLY and CDR2 FYNNEI. Amplified TCR beta CDR3 regions derived from RNA transcripts. During a first-round RT-PCR of the TCR CDR3, the HTBI primer set was used. From the multiplex PCR reads, TCRdb called clonotypes with MiXCR, one entry per CDR3 protein. This table holds hundreds of thousands of distinct CDR3 sequences, about 45% found once. The V gene is TRBV2, the J gene TRBJ1-1; TRBD1 is a possible D gene (6 bases). This receptor was obtained from an adult man with Graves' disease, either hyperthyroidism or ophthalmopathy (not recorded which). Material: peripheral blood or thyroid tissue (not recorded which). CDR3 amino acids: CASSGGLVEGEAFF. The CDR3, as DNA: TGTGCCAGCAGCGGGGGGCTCGTTGAAGGTGAAGCTTTCTTT.